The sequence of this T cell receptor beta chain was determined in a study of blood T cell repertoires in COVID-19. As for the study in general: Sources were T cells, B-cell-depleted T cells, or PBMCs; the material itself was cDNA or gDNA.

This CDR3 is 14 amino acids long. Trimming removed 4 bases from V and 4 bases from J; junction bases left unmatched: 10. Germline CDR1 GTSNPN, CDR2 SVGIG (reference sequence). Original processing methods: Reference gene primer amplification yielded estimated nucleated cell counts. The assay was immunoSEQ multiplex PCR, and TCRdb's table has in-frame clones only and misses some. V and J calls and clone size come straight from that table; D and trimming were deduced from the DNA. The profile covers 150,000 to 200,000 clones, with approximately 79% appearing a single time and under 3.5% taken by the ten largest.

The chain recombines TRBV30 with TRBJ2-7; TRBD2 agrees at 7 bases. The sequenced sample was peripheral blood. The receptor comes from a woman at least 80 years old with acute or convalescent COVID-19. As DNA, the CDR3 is TGTGCCTGGACACCCAGCGGGGCGAGATACGAGCAGTACTTC. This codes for CAWTPSGARYEQYF.